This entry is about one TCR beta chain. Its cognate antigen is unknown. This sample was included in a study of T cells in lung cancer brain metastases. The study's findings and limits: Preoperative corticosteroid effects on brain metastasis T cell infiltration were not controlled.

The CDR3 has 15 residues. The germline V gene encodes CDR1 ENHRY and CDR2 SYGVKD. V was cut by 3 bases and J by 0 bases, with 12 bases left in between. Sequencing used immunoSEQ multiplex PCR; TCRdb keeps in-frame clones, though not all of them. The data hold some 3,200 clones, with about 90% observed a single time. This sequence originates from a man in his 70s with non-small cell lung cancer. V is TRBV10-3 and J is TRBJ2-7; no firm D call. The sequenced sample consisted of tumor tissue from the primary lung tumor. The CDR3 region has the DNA TGTGCCATCAGTGAAAGGCAGGTCAGCTCCTACGAGCAGTACTTC. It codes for CAISERQVSSYEQYF.